These T cell receptor beta chains were read from a single sample in a study of blood T cell repertoires in COVID-19. This table comes from immunoSEQ multiplex PCR, and its TCRdb copy is limited to in-frame clones, with some not included. The sample carries under 250,000 clones, 85% to 90% recorded once. The sample was PBMCs or T cells enriched from blood (not recorded which). The receptors here all came from a woman younger than 35 in a cohort exposed to, infected with or recovered from COVID-19 (not recorded which). The CDR3 runs from the conserved cysteine through the conserved F or W. D genes are given only for firm matches. Clone size is shown for a subset of rows, as once, few, many or a class of expanded clone.

v_gene: TRBV5-6; abundance: .; j_gene: TRBJ1-4; d_gene: .; CDR3aa: CASSLWGRSEKLFF; CDR3nt: TGTGCCAGCAGCTTGTGGGGGCGGTCTGAAAAACTGTTTTTT
v_gene: TRBV9; abundance: .; j_gene: TRBJ2-1; d_gene: TRBD1; CDR3aa: CASSVLGQGSYNEQFF; CDR3nt: TGTGCCAGCAGCGTACTGGGACAGGGCTCCTACAATGAGCAGTTCTTC
v_gene: TRBV3-1/TRBV3-2; abundance: .; j_gene: TRBJ1-1; d_gene: .; CDR3aa: CASSQRASQAFF; CDR3nt: TGTGCCAGCAGCCAGAGAGCATCCCAAGCTTTCTTT
v_gene: TRBV10-3; abundance: .; j_gene: TRBJ1-2; d_gene: .; CDR3aa: CAISGGVSYGYTF; CDR3nt: TGTGCCATCAGTGGGGGGGTCAGCTATGGCTACACCTTC
v_gene: TRBV5-4; abundance: .; j_gene: TRBJ1-2; d_gene: TRBD1; CDR3aa: CASTPGTGDGYTF; CDR3nt: TGTGCCAGCACCCCGGGGACAGGGGATGGCTACACCTTC
v_gene: TRBV28; abundance: few; j_gene: TRBJ2-7; d_gene: .; CDR3aa: CASSRQSTYEQYF; CDR3nt: TGTGCCAGCAGTCGACAGTCAACCTACGAGCAGTACTTC
v_gene: TRBV3-1/TRBV3-2; abundance: .; j_gene: TRBJ2-1; d_gene: TRBD1; CDR3aa: CASSQADRDYNEQFF; CDR3nt: TGTGCCAGCAGCCAAGCGGACAGGGACTACAATGAGCAGTTCTTC
v_gene: TRBV27; abundance: few; j_gene: TRBJ2-5; d_gene: .; CDR3aa: CASSSREVQETQYF; CDR3nt: TGTGCCAGCAGTTCCCGTGAGGTCCAAGAGACCCAGTACTTC
v_gene: TRBV11-2; abundance: .; j_gene: TRBJ2-2; d_gene: TRBD2; CDR3aa: CASSRGTTNTGELFF; CDR3nt: TGTGCCAGCAGCCGCGGGACTACCAACACCGGGGAGCTGTTTTTT
v_gene: TRBV9; abundance: .; j_gene: TRBJ1-1; d_gene: .; CDR3aa: CASSTPSGDPEAFF; CDR3nt: TGTGCCAGCAGCACACCCTCAGGGGACCCTGAAGCTTTCTTT
v_gene: TRBV7-2; abundance: .; j_gene: TRBJ2-3; d_gene: TRBD2; CDR3aa: CASSSTGGADTQYF; CDR3nt: TGTGCCAGCAGCTCCACGGGGGGGGCAGATACGCAGTATTTT
v_gene: TRBV2; abundance: .; j_gene: TRBJ1-6; d_gene: TRBD1; CDR3aa: CASRDRASPLHF; CDR3nt: TGTGCCAGCAGAGACAGGGCTTCACCCCTCCACTTT
v_gene: TRBV12-3/TRBV12-4; abundance: .; j_gene: TRBJ2-7; d_gene: .; CDR3aa: CASRKDSRYEQYF; CDR3nt: TGTGCCAGCAGAAAAGACAGCAGGTACGAGCAGTACTTC
v_gene: TRBV2; abundance: .; j_gene: TRBJ2-3; d_gene: .; CDR3aa: CASSEIVDTQYF; CDR3nt: TGTGCCAGCAGTGAAATCGTAGATACGCAGTATTTT
v_gene: TRBV5-8; abundance: .; j_gene: TRBJ1-1; d_gene: TRBD1; CDR3aa: CASSLWIGTGATNTEAFF; CDR3nt: TGTGCCAGCAGCTTGTGGATTGGGACAGGGGCAACGAACACTGAAGCTTTCTTT
v_gene: TRBV19; abundance: .; j_gene: TRBJ1-2; d_gene: TRBD1; CDR3aa: CASSPRTGANYGYTF; CDR3nt: TGTGCCAGTAGCCCCCGGACAGGGGCGAACTATGGCTACACCTTC
v_gene: TRBV5-1; abundance: .; j_gene: TRBJ2-3; d_gene: TRBD2; CDR3aa: CASSLRASGRLTDTQYF; CDR3nt: TGCGCCAGCAGCTTGAGGGCTAGCGGGAGGTTGACAGATACGCAGTATTTT
v_gene: TRBV14; abundance: .; j_gene: TRBJ1-2; d_gene: TRBD1; CDR3aa: CASSLPGTVRGYTF; CDR3nt: TGTGCCAGCAGCCTACCCGGGACAGTGAGGGGCTACACCTTC
v_gene: TRBV9; abundance: .; j_gene: TRBJ1-6; d_gene: .; CDR3aa: CASSDIDSPLHF; CDR3nt: TGTGCCAGCAGCGACATTGATTCACCCCTCCACTTT
v_gene: TRBV28; abundance: .; j_gene: TRBJ2-2; d_gene: TRBD1; CDR3aa: CASSFPGGNTGELFF; CDR3nt: TGTGCCAGCAGTTTTCCAGGGGGGAACACCGGGGAGCTGTTTTTT
v_gene: TRBV7-6; abundance: .; j_gene: TRBJ1-5; d_gene: .; CDR3aa: CASSHGQSQPQHF; CDR3nt: TGTGCCAGCAGCCATGGGCAGTCTCAGCCCCAGCATTTT
v_gene: TRBV10-1; abundance: .; j_gene: TRBJ1-1; d_gene: TRBD1; CDR3aa: CASGPGQGVTEAFF; CDR3nt: TGCGCCAGCGGTCCCGGACAGGGTGTCACTGAAGCTTTCTTT
v_gene: TRBV5-6; abundance: .; j_gene: TRBJ1-4; d_gene: .; CDR3aa: CASSRQEPEKLFF; CDR3nt: TGTGCCAGCAGCCGACAGGAACCTGAAAAACTGTTTTTT
v_gene: TRBV12-3/TRBV12-4; abundance: .; j_gene: TRBJ1-1; d_gene: .; CDR3aa: CASSPRDYTEAFF; CDR3nt: TGTGCCAGCAGTCCCAGGGACTACACTGAAGCTTTCTTT
v_gene: TRBV9; abundance: .; j_gene: TRBJ1-2; d_gene: TRBD1; CDR3aa: CASSARDRDNYGYTF; CDR3nt: TGTGCCAGCAGCGCCCGGGACAGGGATAACTATGGCTACACCTTC
v_gene: TRBV7-9; abundance: .; j_gene: TRBJ1-6; d_gene: .; CDR3aa: CASSLSPSNSPLHF; CDR3nt: TGTGCCAGCAGCTTAAGTCCGAGTAATTCACCCCTCCACTTT
v_gene: TRBV5-1; abundance: .; j_gene: TRBJ2-3; d_gene: .; CDR3aa: CASSLDSVTDTQYF; CDR3nt: TGCGCCAGCAGCTTGGATAGCGTCACAGATACGCAGTATTTT
v_gene: TRBV19; abundance: .; j_gene: TRBJ2-3; d_gene: .; CDR3aa: CASSIDGEGTDTQYF; CDR3nt: TGTGCCAGTAGTATAGATGGGGAGGGCACAGATACGCAGTATTTT
v_gene: TRBV5-5; abundance: .; j_gene: TRBJ1-4; d_gene: .; CDR3aa: CASSLSTVREKLFF; CDR3nt: TGTGCCAGCAGCTTAAGTACGGTCCGTGAAAAACTGTTTTTT
v_gene: TRBV27; abundance: .; j_gene: TRBJ2-2; d_gene: .; CDR3aa: CASSLSGVGELFF; CDR3nt: TGTGCCAGCAGTTTATCAGGGGTCGGGGAGCTGTTTTTT
v_gene: TRBV6-5; abundance: .; j_gene: TRBJ1-1; d_gene: .; CDR3aa: CASSYSAGVNTEAFF; CDR3nt: TGTGCCAGCAGTTACTCGGCAGGGGTTAACACTGAAGCTTTCTTT
v_gene: TRBV6-6; abundance: .; j_gene: TRBJ1-5; d_gene: .; CDR3aa: CASTATTGNQPQHF; CDR3nt: TGTGCCAGCACCGCTACCACGGGCAATCAGCCCCAGCATTTT
v_gene: TRBV27; abundance: .; j_gene: TRBJ1-2; d_gene: TRBD1; CDR3aa: CASSSQQGTRSNYGYTF; CDR3nt: TGTGCCAGCAGTTCTCAACAGGGGACCAGATCTAACTATGGCTACACCTTC
v_gene: TRBV12-3/TRBV12-4; abundance: .; j_gene: TRBJ2-7; d_gene: TRBD1; CDR3aa: CASSITGGIEQYF; CDR3nt: TGTGCCAGCAGTATAACAGGGGGCATCGAGCAGTACTTC
v_gene: TRBV2; abundance: .; j_gene: TRBJ1-1; d_gene: TRBD1; CDR3aa: CASSLGQGEFAEAFF; CDR3nt: TGTGCCAGCAGTTTGGGACAGGGGGAATTCGCTGAAGCTTTCTTT
v_gene: TRBV7-3; abundance: .; j_gene: TRBJ2-5; d_gene: .; CDR3aa: CASSRQVQETQYF; CDR3nt: TGTGCCAGCAGCAGACAGGTGCAAGAGACCCAGTACTTC
v_gene: TRBV7-9; abundance: .; j_gene: TRBJ2-5; d_gene: .; CDR3aa: CASSSHRGRQETQYF; CDR3nt: TGTGCCAGCAGCTCCCATAGAGGGCGGCAAGAGACCCAGTACTTC
v_gene: TRBV18; abundance: once; j_gene: TRBJ1-1; d_gene: TRBD1; CDR3aa: CASSPKRTGRPNTEAFF; CDR3nt: TGTGCCAGCTCACCGAAACGGACAGGGCGCCCGAACACTGAAGCTTTCTTT
v_gene: TRBV28; abundance: .; j_gene: TRBJ1-1; d_gene: .; CDR3aa: CATGVYTEAFF; CDR3nt: TGTGCCACGGGAGTTTACACTGAAGCTTTCTTT
v_gene: TRBV5-1; abundance: .; j_gene: TRBJ2-3; d_gene: TRBD1; CDR3aa: CASSSGTGVIDTQYF; CDR3nt: TGCGCCAGCAGCTCCGGGACAGGGGTTATAGATACGCAGTATTTT
v_gene: TRBV2; abundance: once; j_gene: TRBJ2-1; d_gene: TRBD1; CDR3aa: CASREDRSSYNEQFF; CDR3nt: TGTGCCAGCAGGGAGGACAGGAGCTCCTACAATGAGCAGTTCTTC
v_gene: TRBV9; abundance: .; j_gene: TRBJ2-3; d_gene: TRBD2; CDR3aa: CASSASGTYTDTQYF; CDR3nt: TGTGCCAGCAGCGCTAGCGGGACGTACACAGATACGCAGTATTTT
v_gene: TRBV4-1; abundance: .; j_gene: TRBJ1-5; d_gene: .; CDR3aa: CASSQGPGTRKGQPQHF; CDR3nt: TGCGCCAGCAGCCAAGGGCCCGGGACACGTAAGGGTCAGCCCCAGCATTTT
v_gene: TRBV7-9; abundance: .; j_gene: TRBJ2-1; d_gene: TRBD2; CDR3aa: CASSPRLAGSSYNEQFF; CDR3nt: TGTGCCAGCAGCCCCCGGCTAGCGGGGAGCTCCTACAATGAGCAGTTCTTC
v_gene: TRBV3-1/TRBV3-2; abundance: few; j_gene: TRBJ1-4; d_gene: .; CDR3aa: CASSQFLGGGEKLFF; CDR3nt: TGTGCCAGCAGCCAATTTCTGGGGGGAGGTGAAAAACTGTTTTTT
v_gene: TRBV28; abundance: .; j_gene: TRBJ2-5; d_gene: .; CDR3aa: CASKIGSETQYF; CDR3nt: TGTGCCAGCAAGATCGGGAGCGAGACCCAGTACTTC
v_gene: TRBV3-1/TRBV3-2; abundance: few; j_gene: TRBJ2-1; d_gene: TRBD2; CDR3aa: CASSQDRLAGFNEQFF; CDR3nt: TGTGCCAGCAGCCAAGATCGCCTAGCGGGGTTCAATGAGCAGTTCTTC